This T cell receptor (beta chain) derives from a study of blood T cell repertoires in COVID-19. The junction had 19 bases not matched to a gene; V was cut back by 5 bases and J by 9 bases. CDR1 and CDR2 (germline): MNHEY, SMNVEV (reference sequence). The CDR3 runs to 17 residues. In this sample, this clone turned up once. This table comes from immunoSEQ multiplex PCR, and its TCRdb copy is limited to in-frame clones, with some not included. The table includes fewer than 200,000 clones, approximately 82% detected once. The sequenced sample consisted of PBMCs or T cells enriched from blood (not recorded which). The receptor comes from a woman in her forties or fifties who had recovered from COVID-19. The rearrangement uses TRBV27 and TRBJ2-1, with 7 nucleotides matching TRBD1. CDR3 DNA: TGTGCCAGCAGTCCAAGACAGGGACGAGCTGCAGCTGTTGAGCAGTTCTTC. Translating it yields CASSPRQGRAAAVEQFF.